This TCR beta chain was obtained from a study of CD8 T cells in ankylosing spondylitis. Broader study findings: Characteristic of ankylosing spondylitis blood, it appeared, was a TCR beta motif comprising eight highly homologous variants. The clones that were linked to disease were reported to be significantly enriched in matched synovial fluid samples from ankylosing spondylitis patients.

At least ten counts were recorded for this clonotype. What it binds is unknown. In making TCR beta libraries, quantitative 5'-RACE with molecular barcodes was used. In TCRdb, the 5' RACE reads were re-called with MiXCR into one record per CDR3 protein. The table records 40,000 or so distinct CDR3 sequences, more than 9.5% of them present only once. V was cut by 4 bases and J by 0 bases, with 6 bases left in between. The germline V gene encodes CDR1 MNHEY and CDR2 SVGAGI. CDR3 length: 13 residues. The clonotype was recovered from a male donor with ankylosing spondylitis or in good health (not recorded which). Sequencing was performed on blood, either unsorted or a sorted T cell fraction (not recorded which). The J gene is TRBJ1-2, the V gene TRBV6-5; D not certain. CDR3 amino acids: CASSLNPNYGYTF. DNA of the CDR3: TGTGCCAGCAGTTTAAATCCTAACTATGGCTACACCTTC.